The present TCR beta chain was sequenced within a study of patients and donors after allogeneic stem cell transplantation. Trimming took 2 bases from V and 5 from J; bases not matched to a gene: 4. CDR1 is SGHRS, CDR2 YFSETQ, per germline. The CDR3 loop spans 15 amino acids. TCRdb called the RT-PCR reads again in MiXCR, with one record for every CDR3 protein. The sample records roughly 880,000 distinct CDR3 sequences, under 20% being singletons. The gene calls are TRBV5-1 and TRBJ2-1; 10 bases are shared with TRBD2. Material: blood, either unsorted or a sorted T cell fraction (not recorded which). The sequence derives from a human donor who was either an allogeneic HSCT recipient or a stem cell or donor lymphocyte infusion donor (not recorded which). It is not recorded whose cells these are; they may come from a transplant donor. The CDR3 region has the DNA TGCGCCAGCAGCTTCCTAGCGGGAGAGAACAATGAGCAGTTCTTC. Residues: CASSFLAGENNEQFF.